This paragraph reports one T cell receptor beta chain. The data are from a study of blood T cell repertoires in COVID-19. Study context: Acute and convalescent COVID-19 samples came from the United States, Italy and Spain. Nucleic acid was either cDNA or gDNA, and it came from T cells, B-cell-depleted T cells, or PBMCs.

Per the original data handling: Scientists estimated how many nucleated cells there were by amplifying reference gene primers. Sequencing used immunoSEQ multiplex PCR; TCRdb keeps in-frame clones, though not all of them. V and J calls and clone size are copied from that table; D and trimming were computed from the DNA. The repertoire holds about 130,000 clones, with approximately 88% as singletons. From germline, CDR1 is SEHNR and CDR2 FQNEAQ (reference sequence). The V end lost 1 base, the J end lost 5 bases, and 8 bases lay between the germline ends. The CDR3 length is 13 residues. The receptor was derived from a man aged 45 to 65 with acute or convalescent COVID-19. Sequencing used peripheral blood. The chain employs TRBV7-9 and TRBJ1-1, with D perhaps matching TRBD1 (6 bases). CDR3 amino acids: CASSLEGETEAFF. CDR3 DNA: TGTGCCAGCAGCTTAGAGGGGGAAACTGAAGCTTTCTTT.